The 18 T cell receptor beta chains given below trace back to one sample, sequenced in a study of metastatic and nonmetastatic thyroid tumors (dated by TCRdb to between 2020 and 2021). None of the patients had been given any treatment before thyroid surgery. Preparation of the library involved PCR. Sequencing was carried out with an Illumina HiSeq 4000. TCRdb handled the public reads itself, with Q25 trimming in fastp and clone calling in MiXCR, and kept productive beta chains. The sample table contains approximately 20,000 clones; only one count was recorded for roughly an eighth of them. Clones ranked in the top ten supply approximately 25% of the sample. The sample consisted of blood. The receptors originated from a female donor with papillary thyroid cancer or a benign thyroid nodule (not recorded which). Some clones in this sample may be carry-over from other donors' samples.

This chain connects TRBV20-1 to TRBJ2-3; D is uncertain. Trimming shortened V by 7 bases and J by 6 bases, and 20 bases separated the two germline ends. The CDR3 is made up of 14 amino acids. CDR1 DFQATT and CDR2 SNEGSKA come from the germline V gene (reference sequence). The CDR3 region has the DNA TGCAGTGTTTCAACAGTAAACCCAGCGGATACGCAGTATTTT. It yields the protein CSVSTVNPADTQYF.

This clone was counted many times. The chain joins TRBV19 to TRBJ1-1; no clear D. The CDR3 is made up of 15 amino acids. CDR1 and CDR2 from the germline V gene are LNHDA and SQIVND (reference sequence). The V end lost 2 bases, the J end lost 1 base, and 11 bases lay between the germline ends. The CDR3 here is CASSISRTGNTEAFF. The CDR3, as DNA: TGTGCCAGTAGTATATCTCGGACGGGGAACACTGAAGCTTTCTTT.

This clone was detected ten times or more. The chain couples TRBV7-9 to TRBJ2-2, with unresolved D. V lost 7 bases to trimming and J lost 6 bases, with 6 bases between them. The CDR3 has 11 residues. Germline V CDR1 and CDR2: SEHNR, FQNEAQ (reference sequence). CDR3 bases: TGTGCCAGCACCATGTCCGGGGAGCTGTTTTTT. Protein product: CASTMSGELFF.

This clone appeared many times. This chain connects TRBV11-1 to TRBJ1-2; 8 bases are shared with TRBD1. V was clipped by 4 bases and J by 2 bases; unmatched bases: 12. The CDR3 runs to 17 residues. CDR1 is SGHAT, CDR2 FQDESV, per germline (reference sequence). CDR3 region: CASSYWGQGARNYGYTF. For the CDR3, the DNA is TGTGCCAGCAGCTATTGGGGTCAGGGGGCGCGGAACTATGGCTACACCTTC. Using reference TRBV11-1 and TRBJ1-2 for the parts outside the CDR3, the full variable domain is EAEVAQSPRYKITEKSQAVAFWCDPISGHATLYWYRQILGQGPELLVQFQDESVVDDSQLPKDRFSAERLKGVDSTLKIQPAELGDSAMYLCASSYWGQGARNYGYTFGSGTRLTVV.

This chain joins TRBV20-1 and TRBJ2-7; 7 nucleotides line up with TRBD2. CDR3 length: 15 residues. V gave up 3 bases and J gave up 2 bases; unmatched junction bases: 10. Looked up from germline, CDR1 is DFQATT and CDR2 is SNEGSKA (reference sequence). The CDR3 DNA reads TGCAGTGCTAGTCCCCAGGAGGCGGGGGCCTACGAGCAGTACTTC. Protein: CSASPQEAGAYEQYF.

This clone is classed as medium-sized. The chain uses TRBV19 and TRBJ1-2; a weak D match, TRBD1 (6 bases). Per the germline V gene, CDR1 is LNHDA and CDR2 is SQIVND (reference sequence). This CDR3 comprises 13 residues. Trimming cost V 4 bases and J 3 bases, with 9 bases left between them. CDR3 protein: CASSNPGDYGYTF. In DNA form, the CDR3 reads TGTGCCAGTAGTAACCCAGGGGACTATGGCTACACCTTC.

In this sample, this clone turned up many times. The chain joins TRBV7-9 to TRBJ1-4, with D possibly TRBD1 on 6 matching bases. The CDR3 has 14 residues. V was cut by 1 base and J by 8 bases, with 11 bases left in between. Germline CDR1 SEHNR, CDR2 FQNEAQ (reference sequence). In DNA, the CDR3 is TGTGCCAGCAGCTTAGGGACAGTGGGAGAAAAACTGTTTTTT. This codes for CASSLGTVGEKLFF. Using reference TRBV7-9 and TRBJ1-4 for the parts outside the CDR3, the full variable domain is DTGVSQNPRHKITKRGQNVTFRCDPISEHNRLYWYRQTLGQGPEFLTYFQNEAQLEKSRLLSDRFSAERPKGSFSTLEIQRTEQGDSAMYLCASSLGTVGEKLFFGSGTQLSVL.

This clone is classed as medium-sized. This chain joins TRBV6-2 or TRBV6-3 and TRBJ1-5; 8 positions agree with TRBD1. The CDR3 has 15 residues. Germline V gives CDR1 MNHEY, CDR2 SVGEGT. Trimming took 5 bases from V and 4 from J; bases not matched to a gene: 7. In DNA, the CDR3 is TGTGCCAGCAGTACCAACAGGGGGTGGAATCAGCCCCAGCATTTT. Protein sequence: CASSTNRGWNQPQHF.

In its sample, this clone was seen many times. This chain uses TRBV5-1 with TRBJ2-4; 8 bases agree with TRBD1. The CDR3 consists of 14 residues. V lost 3 bases, J lost 10 bases, and 9 bases stayed unmatched. The germline V gene has CDR1 SGHRS and CDR2 YFSETQ. This CDR3 reads CASSSTDRASIQYF. The CDR3, as DNA: TGCGCCAGCAGCTCAACGGACAGGGCTTCGATTCAGTACTTC.

There are many counts of this clone. The chain combines TRBV5-6 with TRBJ2-2, with D unresolved. Germline lookup yields CDR1 SGHDT and CDR2 YYEEEE. The CDR3 is 16 amino acids. Trimming took 0 bases from V and 4 from J, leaving 13 bases between them. The CDR3 reads CASSLVTRTFTGELFF. Written as DNA, the CDR3 is TGTGCCAGCAGCTTGGTCACGCGGACGTTCACCGGGGAGCTGTTTTTT.

This clone has ten or more counts. The V and J genes are TRBV7-8 and TRBJ2-1, with TRBD1 identical over 9 bases. Per the germline V gene, CDR1 is SGHVS and CDR2 is FQNEAQ. V was pared by 4 bases and J by 14 bases, with 15 bases of the junction left unmatched. The CDR3 extends over 15 amino acids. The CDR3 nucleotides read TGTGCCAGCAGCTCTACCCGTAGAGTTACAGGGGGCGAGTTCTTC. It encodes CASSSTRRVTGGEFF.

The V call is TRBV6-1, the J call TRBJ1-1; D is unclear. The V end was cut by 1 base, the J end by 4 bases, with 10 bases between. Per the germline V gene, CDR1 is MNHNS and CDR2 is SASEGT. The CDR3 is made up of 14 amino acids. The CDR3 is CASSEEVGFTEAFF. The CDR3 DNA reads TGTGCCAGCAGTGAAGAAGTCGGTTTCACTGAAGCTTTCTTT.

This clone was counted ten times or more. The chain links TRBV6-1 to TRBJ1-5; no clear D. The CDR3 consists of 11 residues. Per the germline V gene, CDR1 is MNHNS and CDR2 is SASEGT. V gave up 8 bases and J gave up 5 bases, with 7 bases separating them. The CDR3 is CASSRDQPQHF. The CDR3 DNA reads TGTGCCAGCTCTCGGGATCAGCCCCAGCATTTT.

This clone occurred a few times. The same CDR3 can be traced to other DNA sequences in this sample. The V call is TRBV10-3, the J call TRBJ2-7; 7 bases match TRBD2. J was trimmed by 4 bases and V by 2 bases; bases with no gene match: 11. CDR1 is ENHRY and CDR2 is SYGVKD in the germline V gene. The CDR3 runs 16 residues. The CDR3 here is CAISEKGGGGSYEQYF. In DNA form, the CDR3 reads TGTGCCATCAGTGAGAAAGGCGGGGGAGGATCATACGAGCAGTACTTC.

As regards this clone: This may be a read error: a much more frequent sequence differs by one nucleotide. The sample carries other DNA sequences with the same CDR3. For the CDR3, the DNA is TGTGCCAGCAGCTTGGGGCGTTCTAGCGGGATGAAACCCTACGAGCAGTACTTC. This encodes CASSLGRSSGMKPYEQYF. The chain joins TRBV11-2 to TRBJ2-7; TRBD2 matches 9 bases. The CDR3 spans 18 residues. V was pared by 3 bases and J by 2 bases, with 14 bases of the junction left unmatched. Germline CDR1 reads SGHAT; CDR2 reads FQNNGV.

The CDR3 protein is CASSKQPNTGELFF. Here the CDR3 DNA reads TGTGCCAGTAGTAAGCAGCCGAACACCGGGGAGCTGTTTTTT. The rearrangement joins TRBV19 to TRBJ2-2; D call uncertain. With 4 bases removed from V and 0 bases from J, the gap between germline ends came to 6 bases. Germline V lookup: CDR1 LNHDA, CDR2 SQIVND (reference sequence). This CDR3 contains 14 residues.

Many counts were recorded for this clone. This sequence joins TRBV24-1 and TRBJ2-3; the match to TRBD2 covers 12 bases. This CDR3 region has 15 residues. The germline gives CDR1 KGHDR, CDR2 SFDVKD. Unmatched junction bases numbered 6, after V lost 8 bases and J lost 4 bases. Here the CDR3 DNA reads TGTGCCACCAAGGGGACTAGCGGGTCTCCAGATACGCAGTATTTT. Amino acid sequence: CATKGTSGSPDTQYF.

This clone was seen ten or more times. V usage is TRBV30 and J usage is TRBJ1-5; D is ambiguous. V was pared by 1 base and J by 4 bases, with 8 bases between. Germline values: CDR1 GTSNPN, CDR2 SVGIG (reference sequence). This CDR3 comprises 13 residues. CDR3 sequence: CAWSATANQPQHF. The CDR3 DNA follows: TGTGCCTGGAGTGCTACAGCTAATCAGCCCCAGCATTTT. The variable domain in full, with the rest retrieved from reference TRBV30 and TRBJ1-5, is SQTIHQWPATLVQPVGSPLSLECTVEGTSNPNLYWYRQAAGRGLQLLFYSVGIGQISSEVPQNLSASRPQDRQFILSSKKLLLSDSGFYLCAWSATANQPQHFGDGTRLSIL.